This T cell receptor beta chain originates from a study of OX40 agonist ivuxolimab in advanced cancers. Overall study: In this trial design, patients received ivuxolimab intravenously at 0.01 to 10 mg/kg every 2 weeks. Patients treated during dose escalation were battling hepatocellular carcinoma, melanoma, renal cell or head and neck cancer. A male proportion of approximately 83% was recorded, with mean age 60 years and range roughly 23 to 85. Patients with prior anti-PD-1, anti-PD-L1 or anti-CTLA-4 therapy were eligible; 40% had some.

This table comes from immunoSEQ multiplex PCR, and its TCRdb copy is limited to in-frame clones, with some not included. There are tens of thousands of clones in the sample; less than 85% occur only once, and around 2% lies in the top ten. This clone was observed a few times. Germline V CDR1 and CDR2: LNHDA, SQIVND (reference sequence). Trimming removed 6 bases from V and 1 base from J, with 9 bases in between. The length of the CDR3 is 13 residues. This TCR came from an adult with an advanced solid tumor such as melanoma, head and neck, liver or kidney cancer. The rearrangement joins TRBV19 to TRBJ2-5; D not resolved. The sequenced sample was CD4+ or CD8+ T cells sorted from blood, obtained in a trial of the OX40 agonist ivuxolimab. CDR3: CASRGLGQETQYF. CDR3 in DNA: TGTGCCAGTAGAGGGTTGGGCCAAGAGACCCAGTACTTC. Complete variable domain (other parts from reference TRBV19 and TRBJ2-5): DGGITQSPKYLFRKEGQNVTLSCEQNLNHDAMYWYRQDPGQGLRLIYYSQIVNDFQKGDIAEGYSVSREKKESFPLTVTSAQKNPTAFYLCASRGLGQETQYFGPGTRLLVL.